Following are 7 T cell receptor beta chains from one sample sequenced in a study of early T cells in non-severe SARS-CoV-2 infection. TCRdb used MiXCR to reprocess the 5' RACE reads, holding one entry per CDR3 protein. The sample consists of roughly 64,000 distinct CDR3 sequences, roughly 9% of them appearing once. Here the sequenced sample was whole blood, taken at baseline. Every receptor here comes from an adult who was a healthcare worker with PCR-confirmed SARS-CoV-2 infection or an uninfected control (not recorded which).

The chain joins TRBV7-6 to TRBJ2-5; TRBD2 matches 13 bases. J lost 5 bases, V lost 3 bases, and 18 bases had no gene match. The CDR3 loop spans 20 amino acids. Germline V gene sequence: CDR1 SGHVS, CDR2 FNYEAQ. The CDR3 DNA reads as TGTGCCAGCAGCTTGGCCACTAGCGGGAGGGCCGGTCGTCTCTTTGAGACCCAGTACTTC. Encoded protein: CASSLATSGRAGRLFETQYF.

V gene TRBV7-8 combines with J gene TRBJ1-3; the match to TRBD1 covers 9 bases. There are 17 residues in the CDR3. Germline-derived CDR1 and CDR2 are SGHVS and FQNEAQ. With 5 bases clipped from V and 7 bases from J, the junction kept 15 bases outside the gene matches. The CDR3 region is CASSLNVVPGQGNTIYF. The CDR3, as DNA: TGTGCCAGCAGCCTAAACGTAGTACCGGGACAGGGCAACACCATATATTTT.

The chain recombines TRBV5-4 with TRBJ1-1; D gene ambiguous. Germline V gene sequence: CDR1 SGHNT, CDR2 YYREEE (reference sequence). Trimming pared 2 bases from V and 0 bases from J, leaving 5 bases between. The CDR3 totals 13 residues. The CDR3 loop reads CASSLILNTEAFF. The CDR3 DNA sequence: TGTGCCAGCAGCTTAATCTTGAACACTGAAGCTTTCTTT.

The chain employs TRBV11-2 and TRBJ2-5; the D is unclear. The CDR3 is 16 residues long. V shed 7 bases and J shed 1 base, with 19 bases lying between them. The germline gives CDR1 SGHAT, CDR2 FQNNGV. Here the CDR3 reads CASTPAVGDTQETQYF. CDR3 DNA sequence: TGTGCCAGCACCCCTGCCGTGGGCGATACCCAAGAGACCCAGTACTTC.

V gene TRBV7-9 combines with J gene TRBJ1-2; D gene uncertain. V was pared by 3 bases and J by 2 bases, with 10 bases between. Germline loops: CDR1 SEHNR, CDR2 FQNEAQ (reference sequence). The CDR3 loop spans 14 amino acids. The CDR3 DNA sequence: TGTGCCAGCAGCTTTGAGGAGCTGAACTATGGCTACACCTTC. Its protein product is CASSFEELNYGYTF.

This clonotype was detected a few times. The junction and the germline gene differ at one end; a read error may be behind it. The V and J genes are TRBV11-2 and TRBJ1-3, with D perhaps matching TRBD1 (5 bases). The CDR3 contains 16 residues. From germline, CDR1 is SGHAT and CDR2 FQNNGV. CDR3 coding DNA: TGTGCCAGCAGCTTCCGGGACCCCAGCTCTGAAAACACCATATATTTT. Its translation: CASSFRDPSSENTIYF. Drawing the rest from reference TRBV11-2 and TRBJ1-3, the complete variable domain is EAGVAQSPRYKIIEKRQSVAFWCNPISGHATLYWYQQILGQGPKLLIQFQNNGVVDDSQLPKDRFSAERLKGVDSTLKIQPAKLEDSAVYLCASSFRDPSSENTIYFGEGSWLTVV.

This clonotype was seen at least ten times. The chain carries TRBV7-9 and TRBJ2-7; 7 bases match TRBD2. The CDR3 contains 13 residues. The J segment lost 6 bases and the V segment lost 0 bases, leaving 2 bases of the junction unmatched. Germline V gene data show CDR1 as SEHNR and CDR2 as FQNEAQ (reference sequence). In DNA, the CDR3 is TGTGCCAGCAGCTTAGCTGGGGGGGGCGAGCAGTACTTC. Amino acid sequence: CASSLAGGGEQYF.